This TCR beta chain emerged from a study of Graves' ophthalmopathy and Graves' hyperthyroidism. This clonotype was seen repeatedly, ten times or more. Its specificity is not known. Amplification of TCR beta CDR3 regions used RNA transcripts. Scientists carried out first-round RT-PCR using HTBI primers and then a second-round multiplex PCR. TCRdb re-called the multiplex PCR reads through MiXCR, storing one row per CDR3 protein. This sample has some 150,000 distinct CDR3 sequences, with 35% to 45% found just once. The CDR3 has 13 amino acids. Trimming pared 1 base from V and 5 bases from J, leaving 11 bases between. Germline V lookup: CDR1 GTSNPN, CDR2 SVGIG (reference sequence). Study-wide results and limits: Progression of ophthalmopathy was predicted by the model with roughly 68% sensitivity and around 72% specificity.

PBMCs came from approximately 10 ml of fresh peripheral blood. The sample consisted of peripheral blood. The V and J genes are TRBV30 and TRBJ1-1, with D possibly matching TRBD1 (5 bases). The TCR comes from a man between 25 and 39 years old with Graves' ophthalmopathy. Here the CDR3 reads CAWSGAWGTEAFF. The CDR3 region has the DNA TGTGCCTGGAGTGGGGCCTGGGGGACTGAAGCTTTCTTT.